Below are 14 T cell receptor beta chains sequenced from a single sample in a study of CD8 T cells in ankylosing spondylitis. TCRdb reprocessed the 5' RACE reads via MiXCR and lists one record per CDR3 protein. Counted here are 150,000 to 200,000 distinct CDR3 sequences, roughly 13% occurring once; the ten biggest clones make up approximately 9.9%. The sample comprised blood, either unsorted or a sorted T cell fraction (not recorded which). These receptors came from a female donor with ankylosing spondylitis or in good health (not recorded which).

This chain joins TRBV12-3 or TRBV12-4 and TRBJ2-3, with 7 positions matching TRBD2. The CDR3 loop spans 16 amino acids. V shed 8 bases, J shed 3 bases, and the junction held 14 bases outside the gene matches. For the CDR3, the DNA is TGTGCCAGCGCCATCGGCGGCGGGAGAGGAACAGATACGCAGTATTTT. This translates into CASAIGGGRGTDTQYF.

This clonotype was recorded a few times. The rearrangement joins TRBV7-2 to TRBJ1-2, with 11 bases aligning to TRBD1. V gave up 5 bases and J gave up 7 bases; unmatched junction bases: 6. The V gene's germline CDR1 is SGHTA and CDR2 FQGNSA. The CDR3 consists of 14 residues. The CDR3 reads CASSTGQGATGYTF. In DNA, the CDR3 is TGTGCCAGCAGCACAGGACAGGGGGCGACTGGCTACACCTTC.

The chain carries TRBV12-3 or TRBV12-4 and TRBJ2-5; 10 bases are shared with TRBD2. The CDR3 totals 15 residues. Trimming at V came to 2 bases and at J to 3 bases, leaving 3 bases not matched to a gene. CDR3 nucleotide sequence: TGTGCCAGCAGTTTACTAGCGGGAGCGGAAGAGACCCAGTACTTC. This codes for CASSLLAGAEETQYF.

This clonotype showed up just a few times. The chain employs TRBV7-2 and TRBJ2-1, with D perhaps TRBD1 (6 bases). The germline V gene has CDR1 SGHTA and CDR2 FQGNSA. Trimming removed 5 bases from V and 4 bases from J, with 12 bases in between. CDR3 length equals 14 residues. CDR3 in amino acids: CASSPGQLYNEQFF. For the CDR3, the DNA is TGTGCCAGCAGCCCCGGACAGCTATACAATGAGCAGTTCTTC.

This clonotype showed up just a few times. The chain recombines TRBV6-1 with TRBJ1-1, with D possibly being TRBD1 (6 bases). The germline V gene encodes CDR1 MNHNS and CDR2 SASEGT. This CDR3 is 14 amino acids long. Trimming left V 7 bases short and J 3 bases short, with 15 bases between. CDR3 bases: TGTGCCAGCAAGCGGCCAGGGGCATACACTGAAGCTTTCTTT. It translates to CASKRPGAYTEAFF.

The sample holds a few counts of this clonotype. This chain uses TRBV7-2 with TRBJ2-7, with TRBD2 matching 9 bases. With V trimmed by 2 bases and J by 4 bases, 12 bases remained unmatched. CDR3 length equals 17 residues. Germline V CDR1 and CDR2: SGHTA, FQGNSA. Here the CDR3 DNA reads TGTGCCAGCAGCTTAATTAGCCTAGCGGGACTGAATTACGAGCAGTACTTC. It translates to CASSLISLAGLNYEQYF.

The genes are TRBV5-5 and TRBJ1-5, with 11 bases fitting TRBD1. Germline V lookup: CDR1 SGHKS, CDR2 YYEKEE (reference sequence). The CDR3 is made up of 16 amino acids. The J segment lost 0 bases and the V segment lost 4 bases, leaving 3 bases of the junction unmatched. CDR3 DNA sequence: TGTGCCAGCAGCGGGACAGGGGGAGGTAGCAATCAGCCCCAGCATTTT. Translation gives CASSGTGGGSNQPQHF. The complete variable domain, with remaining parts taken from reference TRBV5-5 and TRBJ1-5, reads DAGVTQSPTHLIKTRGQQVTLRCSPISGHKSVSWYQQVLGQGPQFIFQYYEKEERGRGNFPDRFSARQFPNYSSELNVNALLLGDSALYLCASSGTGGGSNQPQHFGDGTRLSIL.

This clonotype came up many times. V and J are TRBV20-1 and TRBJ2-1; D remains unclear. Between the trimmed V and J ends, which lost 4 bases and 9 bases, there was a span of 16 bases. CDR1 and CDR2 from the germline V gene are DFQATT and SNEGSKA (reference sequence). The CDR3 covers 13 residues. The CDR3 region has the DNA TGCAGTGCTACAATGTTCGGCACCGGTGAGCAGTTCTTC. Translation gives CSATMFGTGEQFF.

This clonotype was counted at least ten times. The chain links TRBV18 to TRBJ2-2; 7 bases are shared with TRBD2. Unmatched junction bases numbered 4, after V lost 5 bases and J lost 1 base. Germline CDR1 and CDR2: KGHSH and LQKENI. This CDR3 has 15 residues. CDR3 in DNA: TGTGCCAGCTCAAAGAGCGGGATGAACACCGGGGAGCTGTTTTTT. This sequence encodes CASSKSGMNTGELFF.

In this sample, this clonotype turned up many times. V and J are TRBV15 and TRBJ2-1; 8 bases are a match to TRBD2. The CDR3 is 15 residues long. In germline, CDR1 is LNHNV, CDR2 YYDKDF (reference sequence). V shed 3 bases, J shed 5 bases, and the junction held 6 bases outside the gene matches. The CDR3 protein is CATSRVAGGNNEQFF. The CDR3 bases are TGTGCCACCAGCAGGGTCGCGGGAGGTAACAATGAGCAGTTCTTC.

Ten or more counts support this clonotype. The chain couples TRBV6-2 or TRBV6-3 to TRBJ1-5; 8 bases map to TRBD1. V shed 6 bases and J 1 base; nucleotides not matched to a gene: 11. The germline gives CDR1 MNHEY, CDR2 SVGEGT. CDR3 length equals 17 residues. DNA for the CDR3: TGTGCCAGCAGCCCCGGACAGGGCCCGCGGAGCAATCAGCCCCAGCATTTT. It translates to CASSPGQGPRSNQPQHF.

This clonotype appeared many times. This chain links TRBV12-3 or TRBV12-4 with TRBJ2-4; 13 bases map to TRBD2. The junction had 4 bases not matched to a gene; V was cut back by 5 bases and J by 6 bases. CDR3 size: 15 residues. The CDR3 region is CASSRGLAGLNIQYF. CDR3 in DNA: TGTGCCAGCAGTCGGGGACTAGCGGGATTAAACATTCAGTACTTC.

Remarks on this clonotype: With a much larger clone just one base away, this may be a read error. CDR3 sequence (DNA): TGTGCCAGCAGCGCGACAGGGCTGAACAGTGAAGCTTTCTTT. Its translation: CASSATGLNSEAFF. The genes are TRBV7-3 and TRBJ1-1; 7 bases are a match to TRBD1. This CDR3 is built from 14 residues. Looked up from germline, CDR1 is SGHTA and CDR2 is FQGTGA.

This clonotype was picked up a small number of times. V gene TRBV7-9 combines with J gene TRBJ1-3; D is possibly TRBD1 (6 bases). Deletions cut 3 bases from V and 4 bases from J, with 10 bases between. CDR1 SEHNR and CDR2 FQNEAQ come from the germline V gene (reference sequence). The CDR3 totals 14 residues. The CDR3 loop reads CASSFTGTGNTIYF. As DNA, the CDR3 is TGTGCCAGCAGCTTCACAGGGACCGGAAACACCATATATTTT. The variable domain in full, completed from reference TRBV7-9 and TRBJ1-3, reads DTGVSQNPRHKITKRGQNVTFRCDPISEHNRLYWYRQTLGQGPEFLTYFQNEAQLEKSRLLSDRFSAERPKGSFSTLEIQRTEQGDSAMYLCASSFTGTGNTIYFGEGSWLTVV.